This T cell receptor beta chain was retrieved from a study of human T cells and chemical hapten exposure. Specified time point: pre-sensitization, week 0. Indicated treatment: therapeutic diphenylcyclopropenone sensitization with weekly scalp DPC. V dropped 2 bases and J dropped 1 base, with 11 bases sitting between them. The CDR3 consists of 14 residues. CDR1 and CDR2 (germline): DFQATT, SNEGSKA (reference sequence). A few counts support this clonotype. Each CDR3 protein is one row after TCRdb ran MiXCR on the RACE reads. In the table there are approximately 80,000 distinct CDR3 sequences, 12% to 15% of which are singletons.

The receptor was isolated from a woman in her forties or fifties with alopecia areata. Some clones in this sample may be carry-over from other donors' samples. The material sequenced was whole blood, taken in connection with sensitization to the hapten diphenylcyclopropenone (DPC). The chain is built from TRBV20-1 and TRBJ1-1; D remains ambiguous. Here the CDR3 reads CSARFTGRNTEAFF. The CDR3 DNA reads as TGCAGTGCTAGATTTACCGGGAGGAACACTGAAGCTTTCTTT.